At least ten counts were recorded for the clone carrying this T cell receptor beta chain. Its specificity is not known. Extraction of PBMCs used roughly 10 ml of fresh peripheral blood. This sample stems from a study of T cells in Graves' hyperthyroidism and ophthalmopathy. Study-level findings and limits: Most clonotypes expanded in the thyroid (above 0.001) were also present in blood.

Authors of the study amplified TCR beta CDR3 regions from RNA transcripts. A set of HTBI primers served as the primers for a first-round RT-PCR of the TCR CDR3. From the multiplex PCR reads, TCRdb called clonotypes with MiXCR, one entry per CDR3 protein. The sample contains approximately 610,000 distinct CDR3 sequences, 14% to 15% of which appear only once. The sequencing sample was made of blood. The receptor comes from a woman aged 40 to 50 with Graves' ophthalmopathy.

The CDR3 here is CASSLGSSYNSPLHF. In DNA, the CDR3 is TGTGCCAGCAGTTTAGGAAGTTCCTATAATTCACCCCTCCACTTT. This rearrangement joins TRBV12-3 or TRBV12-4 to TRBJ1-6; no clear D. V shed 1 base and J shed 1 base, with 5 bases lying between them. CDR3 length: 15 residues.